The clone carrying this T cell receptor beta chain was detected many times. Preparation of the TCRbeta library used unique molecular identifiers. TCRdb analysed the PCR reads with MiXCR anew, one entry per CDR3 protein. The repertoire holds about 240,000 distinct CDR3 sequences, with about 12% as singletons. These data come from a study of T-cell reconstitution after alpha-beta-depleted transplantation in children. The CDR3 sequence is 13 residues long. Trimming cost V 6 bases and J 4 bases; bases outside gene matches: 5. Germline V gives CDR1 DFQATT, CDR2 SNEGSKA (reference sequence). The V gene is TRBV20-1, the J gene TRBJ2-7; 11 bases fit TRBD1. The origin of this receptor is a human donor who donated a stem cell graft to a child with acute lymphoblastic leukemia. Specimen: PBMCs from the stem cell graft donor, collected from the stem cell graft. The CDR3 nucleotides are TGCAGTGCCGAGGACAGGGGGCGGTACGAGCAGTACTTC. This encodes CSAEDRGRYEQYF.